The clone carrying this T cell receptor (beta chain) came up once. The target antigen is unknown. Clones were read by immunoSEQ multiplex PCR, and TCRdb kept only the in-frame ones, dropping some. Seen here are more than 55,000 clones, approximately 81% observed once, and the top ten hold about 5%. This sample is drawn from a study of OX40 agonist ivuxolimab in advanced cancers. Study context: Past anti-PD-1, anti-PD-L1 or anti-CTLA-4 therapy was accepted, and 40% to 50% had received some.

V lost 3 bases and J lost 2, with 20 bases in between. The V gene's germline CDR1 is SQVTM and CDR2 ANQGSEA. The CDR3 is made up of 17 amino acids. Study results and caveats: Nonresponders included some who also had low normalized T-cell clonal expansion. CD4+ and CD8+ blood T cells expanded clonally by week 6 at 0.1 to 3.0 mg/kg.

The source material was CD4+ or CD8+ T cells sorted from blood, sampled in a trial of the OX40 agonist ivuxolimab. This TCR was recovered from an adult with an advanced solid tumor such as melanoma, head and neck, liver or kidney cancer. The V and J genes are TRBV29-1 and TRBJ2-1; TRBD2 might be the D (5 bases). In nucleotides, the CDR3 is TGCAGCGTTGAGGCCTACCTAGCTTCTGACGCCTACAATGAGCAGTTCTTC. Translating it yields CSVEAYLASDAYNEQFF.